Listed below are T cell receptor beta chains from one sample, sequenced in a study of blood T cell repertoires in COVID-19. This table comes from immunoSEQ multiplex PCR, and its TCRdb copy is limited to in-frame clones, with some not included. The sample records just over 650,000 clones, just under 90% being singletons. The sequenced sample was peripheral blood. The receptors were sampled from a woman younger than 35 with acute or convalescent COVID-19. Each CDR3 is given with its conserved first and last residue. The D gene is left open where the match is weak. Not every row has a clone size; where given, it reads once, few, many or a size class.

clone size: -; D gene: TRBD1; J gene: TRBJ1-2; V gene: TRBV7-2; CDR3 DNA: TGTGCCAGCAGCTTAGTTACCGGGACAGGGGTGAACTATGGCTACACCTTC; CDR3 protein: CASSLVTGTGVNYGYTF
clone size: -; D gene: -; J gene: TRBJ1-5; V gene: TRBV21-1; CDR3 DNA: TGTGCCAGCCGGACAGGGTGCCAGCCCCAGCATTTT; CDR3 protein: CASRTGCQPQHF
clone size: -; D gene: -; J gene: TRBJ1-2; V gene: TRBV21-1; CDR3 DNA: TGTGCCAGCAGCAAAGGGGGACAGGGGGGATTGGTTATTGGCTACACCTTC; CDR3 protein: CASSKGGQGGLVIGYTF
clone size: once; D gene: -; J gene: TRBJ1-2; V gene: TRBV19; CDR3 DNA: TGTGCCAGTAGTATAGATGTACGTCGAGGGGGCTACACCTTC; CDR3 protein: CASSIDVRRGGYTF
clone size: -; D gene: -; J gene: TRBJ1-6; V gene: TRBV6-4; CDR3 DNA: TGTGCCAGCAGTGACTCGGCAGGGGCTTCACCCCTCCACTTT; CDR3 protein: CASSDSAGASPLHF
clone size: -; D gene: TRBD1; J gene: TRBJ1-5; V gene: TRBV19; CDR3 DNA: TGTGCCAGTAGTATATGGGGAGACAGGGCCCGGAATCAGCCCCAGCATTTT; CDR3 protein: CASSIWGDRARNQPQHF
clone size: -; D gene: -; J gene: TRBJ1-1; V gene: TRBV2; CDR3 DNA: TGTGCCAGCAACGGGGGTCTTTTGAACACTGAAGCTTTCTTT; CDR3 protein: CASNGGLLNTEAFF
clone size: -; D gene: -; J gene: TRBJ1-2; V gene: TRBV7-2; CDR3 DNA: TGTGCCAGCAGCGTCCAGGAGGCGGGAGGCTACACCTTC; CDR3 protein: CASSVQEAGGYTF
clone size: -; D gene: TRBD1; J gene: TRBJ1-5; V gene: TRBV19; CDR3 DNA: TGTGCCAGTACCGGGACAGGGGGTTTGCCCCAGCATTTT; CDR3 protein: CASTGTGGLPQHF
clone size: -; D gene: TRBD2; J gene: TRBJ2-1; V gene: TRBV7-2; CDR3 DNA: TGTGCCAGCAGCTTAGGGGGGGGCAATGAGCAGTTCTTC; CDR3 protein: CASSLGGGNEQFF
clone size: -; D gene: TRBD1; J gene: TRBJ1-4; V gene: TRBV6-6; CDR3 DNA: TGTGCCAGCAGTTACGCGGCAGGGGGAAATGAAAAACTGTTTTTT; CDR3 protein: CASSYAAGGNEKLFF
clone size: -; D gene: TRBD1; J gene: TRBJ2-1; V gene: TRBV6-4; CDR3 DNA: TGTGCCAGAAATAACAGGGGGCTGACCTACAATGAGCAGTTCTTC; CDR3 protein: CARNNRGLTYNEQFF
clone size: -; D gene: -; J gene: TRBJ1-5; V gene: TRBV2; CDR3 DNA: TGTGCCAGCAGGGGGGGGGAGGCTCAGCCCCAGCATTTT; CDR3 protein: CASRGGEAQPQHF
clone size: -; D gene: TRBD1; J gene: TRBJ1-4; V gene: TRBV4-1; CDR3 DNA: TGCGCCAGCTACAGGGGGCTGGCGACTAATGAAAAACTGTTTTTT; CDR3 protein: CASYRGLATNEKLFF
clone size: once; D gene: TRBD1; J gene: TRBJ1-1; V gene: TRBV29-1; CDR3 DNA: TGCAGCGTTGAAGGGACAGGGGTGGGGTACACTGAAGCTTTCTTT; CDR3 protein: CSVEGTGVGYTEAFF
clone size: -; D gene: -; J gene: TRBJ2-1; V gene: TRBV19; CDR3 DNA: TGTGCCAGTAGTATTGGGGGCTGGGTGAGCTCCTACAATGAGCAGTTCTTC; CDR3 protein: CASSIGGWVSSYNEQFF
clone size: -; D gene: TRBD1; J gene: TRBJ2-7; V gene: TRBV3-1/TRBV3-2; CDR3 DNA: TGTGCCAGCAGCCATGTTGAGACAGGGGCTCGCTTC; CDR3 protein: CASSHVETGARF
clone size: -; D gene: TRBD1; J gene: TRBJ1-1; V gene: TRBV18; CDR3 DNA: TGTGCCAGCTCACCGGGACAGGGGATCACTGAAGCTTTCTTT; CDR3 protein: CASSPGQGITEAFF
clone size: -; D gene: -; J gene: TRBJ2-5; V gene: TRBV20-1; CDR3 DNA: TGCAGTGCTAGTCACCAGGGAAAAGAGACCCAGTACTTC; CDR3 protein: CSASHQGKETQYF
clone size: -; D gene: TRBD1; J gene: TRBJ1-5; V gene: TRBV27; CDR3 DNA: TGTGCCAGCAGTAAGCGGACAGGGGGCGAGGGCAATCAGCCCCAGCATTTT; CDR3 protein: CASSKRTGGEGNQPQHF
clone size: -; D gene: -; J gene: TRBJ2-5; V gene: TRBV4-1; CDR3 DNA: TGCGCCAGCAGCTCCCCCGGGGTCCAAGAGACCCAGTACTTC; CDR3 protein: CASSSPGVQETQYF
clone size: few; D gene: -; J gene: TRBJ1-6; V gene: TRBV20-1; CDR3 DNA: TGCAGTGCTAGTCCGAGACTGAATAATTCACCCCTCCACTTT; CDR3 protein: CSASPRLNNSPLHF
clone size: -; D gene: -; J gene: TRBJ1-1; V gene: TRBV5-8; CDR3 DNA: TGTGCCAGCCCGACAGGCTACACTGAAGCTTTCTTT; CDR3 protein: CASPTGYTEAFF
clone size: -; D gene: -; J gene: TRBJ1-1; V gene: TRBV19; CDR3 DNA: TGTGCCAGTAGTAAACAGGGTGCAGCTTTCTTT; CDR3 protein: CASSKQGAAFF
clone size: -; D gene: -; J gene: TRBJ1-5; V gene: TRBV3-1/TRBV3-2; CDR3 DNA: TGTGCCAGCAGCCAAGGGTCTGGGAGCCGGCCCAATCAGCCCCAGCATTTT; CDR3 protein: CASSQGSGSRPNQPQHF
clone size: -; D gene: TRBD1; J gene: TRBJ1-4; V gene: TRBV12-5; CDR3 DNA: TGTGCTAGTGGTCAATACAGGGGGAAGGGGGAAAAACTGTTTTTT; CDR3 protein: CASGQYRGKGEKLFF
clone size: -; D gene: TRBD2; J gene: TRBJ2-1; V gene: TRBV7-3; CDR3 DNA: TGTGCCAGCAGCTCCAAGCGGGGGGCTTACAATGAGCAGTTCTTC; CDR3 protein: CASSSKRGAYNEQFF
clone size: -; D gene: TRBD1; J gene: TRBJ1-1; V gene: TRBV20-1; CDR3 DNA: TGCAGTGCTAGTCGACAGGGGGCTGATGAAGCTTTCTTT; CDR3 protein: CSASRQGADEAFF
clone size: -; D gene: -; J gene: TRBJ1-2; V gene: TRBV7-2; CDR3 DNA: TGTGCCAGCAGCTCTCTCGCTAACTATGGCTACACCTTC; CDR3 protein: CASSSLANYGYTF
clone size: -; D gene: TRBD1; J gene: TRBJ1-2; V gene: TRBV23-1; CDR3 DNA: TGCGCCAGCAGTCATTTCCCGGGGCAAGGACAGGTCTATGGCTACACCTTC; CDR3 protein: CASSHFPGQGQVYGYTF
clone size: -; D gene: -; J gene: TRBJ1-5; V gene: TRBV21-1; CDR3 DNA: TGTGCCAGCAGCAAAGGATTCGGGGGGAAGCGCAATCAGCCCCAGCATTTT; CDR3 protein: CASSKGFGGKRNQPQHF
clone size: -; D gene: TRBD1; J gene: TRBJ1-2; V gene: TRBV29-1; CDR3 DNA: TGCAGCGCTCCGACAGGGAACTATGGCTACACCTTC; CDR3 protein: CSAPTGNYGYTF
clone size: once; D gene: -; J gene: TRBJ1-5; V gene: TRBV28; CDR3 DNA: TGTGCCGGAAACAGCCCGCACCGCAATCAGCCCCAGCATTTT; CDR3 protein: CAGNSPHRNQPQHF
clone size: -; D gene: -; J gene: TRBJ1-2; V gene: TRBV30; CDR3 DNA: TGTGCCTGGAGTGTACTTAGGACAGCCTATGGCTACACCTTC; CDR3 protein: CAWSVLRTAYGYTF
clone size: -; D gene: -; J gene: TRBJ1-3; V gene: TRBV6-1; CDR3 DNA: TGTGCCAGCAGTGAATGGGTGCGAGGCGATCCCATATATTTT; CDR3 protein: CASSEWVRGDPIYF
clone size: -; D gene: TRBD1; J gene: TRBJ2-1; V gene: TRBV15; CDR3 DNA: TGTGCCACCAGCAGGACCCGGGACAGGGGGACGCAGTTCTTC; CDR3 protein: CATSRTRDRGTQFF
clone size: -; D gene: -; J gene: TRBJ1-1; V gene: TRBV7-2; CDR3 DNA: TGTGCCAGCAGCTTTAGGCGGTGGACTGAAGCTTTCTTT; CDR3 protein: CASSFRRWTEAFF
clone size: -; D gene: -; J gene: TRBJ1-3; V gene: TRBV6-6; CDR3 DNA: TGTGCCAGCAGTTCTCAGGGGAGAAGAGGAAACACCATATATTTT; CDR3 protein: CASSSQGRRGNTIYF
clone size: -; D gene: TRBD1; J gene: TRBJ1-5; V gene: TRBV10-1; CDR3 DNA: TGCGCCAGCAGCGGCGGCTCAGACAGGGAGAAAGGTTATCAGCCCCAGCATTTT; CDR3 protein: CASSGGSDREKGYQPQHF
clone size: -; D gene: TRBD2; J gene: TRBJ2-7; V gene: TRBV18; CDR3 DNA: TGTGCCAGCTCACCACCTCTCCTAGCGGGGGGGTCCCTCTACGAGCAGTACTTC; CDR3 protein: CASSPPLLAGGSLYEQYF
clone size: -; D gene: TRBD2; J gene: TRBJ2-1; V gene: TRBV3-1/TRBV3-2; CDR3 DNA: TGTGCCAGCAGCCCCGGGACTAGCGGGGGGGCCCACAATGAGCAGTTCTTC; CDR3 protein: CASSPGTSGGAHNEQFF
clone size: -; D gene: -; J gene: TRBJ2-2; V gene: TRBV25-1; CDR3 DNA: TGTGCCAGCAGTTACTACACCGGGGAGCTGTTTTTT; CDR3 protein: CASSYYTGELFF